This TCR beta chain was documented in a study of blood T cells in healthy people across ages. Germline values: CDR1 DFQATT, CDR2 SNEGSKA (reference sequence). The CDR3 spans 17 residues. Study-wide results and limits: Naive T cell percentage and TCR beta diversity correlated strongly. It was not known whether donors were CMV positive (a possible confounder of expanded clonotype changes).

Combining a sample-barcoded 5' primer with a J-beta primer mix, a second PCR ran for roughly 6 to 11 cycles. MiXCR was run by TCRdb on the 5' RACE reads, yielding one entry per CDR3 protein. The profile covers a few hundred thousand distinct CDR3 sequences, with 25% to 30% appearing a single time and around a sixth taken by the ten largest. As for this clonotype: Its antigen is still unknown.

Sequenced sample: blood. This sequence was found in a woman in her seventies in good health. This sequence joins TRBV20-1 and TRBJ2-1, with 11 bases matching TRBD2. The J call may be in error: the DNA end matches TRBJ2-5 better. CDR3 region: CSARDPTSGAFQETQYF. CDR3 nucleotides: TGCAGTGCTAGAGATCCGACTAGCGGGGCGTTTCAAGAGACCCAGTACTTC.